This entry concerns a single TCR beta chain. Its specificity is unknown. The data originate from a study of graft-versus-host responses after intestinal transplantation. Overall study context: Every recipient underwent anti-thymocyte globulin induction, then tacrolimus and steroids for three to four years. General study results and limits: The highest levels of circulating GvH clones went along with early declines in HvG clones after transplant.

CDR1 SGHNT and CDR2 YYREEE come from the germline V gene (reference sequence). The CDR3 contains 17 residues. V was cut by 4 bases and J by 0 bases, with 17 bases left in between. The protocol was immunoSEQ multiplex PCR, while the TCRdb copy is restricted to in-frame clones and leaves out a portion. The top ten clones hold approximately 2% of a sample with 20,000 or so clones, almost 85% of them seen once. Sample: PBMCs, taken 14 days after transplant. This sequence was found in a human patient who received an intestinal transplant, so some T cells may come from the graft donor. The genes are TRBV5-4 and TRBJ1-3; TRBD1 might be the D (5 bases). CDR3 residues: CASSPGTAQSSGNTIYF. CDR3 DNA sequence: TGTGCCAGCAGCCCGGGGACGGCACAGAGCTCTGGAAACACCATATATTTT.